This paragraph covers one T cell receptor (beta chain) sequence. The protocol was immunoSEQ multiplex PCR, while the TCRdb copy is restricted to in-frame clones and leaves out a portion. The sample has approximately 94,000 clones; about 86% are singletons. These data originate in a study of control samples from healthy donors and cancer patients. Germline CDR1 and CDR2: ENHRY and SYGVKD. This CDR3 spans 13 amino acids. V trimming: 5 bases; J trimming: 8 bases; junction bases outside the gene matches: 8. The specimen sequenced was blood. The chain uses TRBV10-3 and TRBJ1-2, with TRBD1 matching over 7 bases. The receptor was isolated from a woman aged 45-59 years in good health. The CDR3 sequence: CAISPQGEKGYTF. In nucleotides, the CDR3 is TGTGCCATCAGTCCGCAGGGGGAGAAAGGCTACACCTTC.